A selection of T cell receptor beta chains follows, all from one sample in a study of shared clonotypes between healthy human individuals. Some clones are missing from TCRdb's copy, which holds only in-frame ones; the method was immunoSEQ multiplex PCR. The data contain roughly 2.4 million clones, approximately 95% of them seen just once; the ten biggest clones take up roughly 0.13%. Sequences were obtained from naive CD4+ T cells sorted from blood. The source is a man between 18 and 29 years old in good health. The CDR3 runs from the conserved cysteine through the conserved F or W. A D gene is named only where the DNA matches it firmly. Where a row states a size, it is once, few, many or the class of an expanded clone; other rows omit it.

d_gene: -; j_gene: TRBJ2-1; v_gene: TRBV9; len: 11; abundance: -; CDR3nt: TGTGCCAGCAGCGTATACAATGAGCAGTTCTTC; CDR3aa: CASSVYNEQFF
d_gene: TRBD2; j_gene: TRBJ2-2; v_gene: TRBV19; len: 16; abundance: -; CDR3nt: TGTGCCAGTAGTGGGAGCGGGAGAATGAACACCGGGGAGCTGTTTTTT; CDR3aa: CASSGSGRMNTGELFF
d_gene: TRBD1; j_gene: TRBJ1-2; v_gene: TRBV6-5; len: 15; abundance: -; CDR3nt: TGTGCCAGCAGTTATAGGGACAGGGGGATCTATGGCTACACCTTC; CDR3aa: CASSYRDRGIYGYTF
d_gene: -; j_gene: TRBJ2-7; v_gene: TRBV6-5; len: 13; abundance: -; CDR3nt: TGTGCCAGCAGACCCGTTGGGGGCTACGAGCAGTACTTC; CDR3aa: CASRPVGGYEQYF
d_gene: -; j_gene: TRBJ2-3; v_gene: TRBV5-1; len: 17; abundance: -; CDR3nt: TGCGCCAGCAGCTTGGCGATAGTACCCTTAGGCACAGATACGCAGTATTTT; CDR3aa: CASSLAIVPLGTDTQYF
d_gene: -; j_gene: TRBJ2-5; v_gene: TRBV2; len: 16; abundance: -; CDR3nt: TGTGCCAGCAGTGCTTGGGGCCCAATACCCACAGAGACCCAGTACTTC; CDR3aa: CASSAWGPIPTETQYF
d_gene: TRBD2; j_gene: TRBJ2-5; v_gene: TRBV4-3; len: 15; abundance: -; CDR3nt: TGCGCCAGCAGCCAAGGAAGGCGGGAGGACGAGACCCAGTACTTC; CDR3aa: CASSQGRREDETQYF
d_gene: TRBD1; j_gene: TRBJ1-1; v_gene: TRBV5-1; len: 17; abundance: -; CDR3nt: TGCGCCAGCAGCCCTCCCGCCGGGACAGGGAGGGGCACTGAAGCTTTCTTT; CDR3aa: CASSPPAGTGRGTEAFF
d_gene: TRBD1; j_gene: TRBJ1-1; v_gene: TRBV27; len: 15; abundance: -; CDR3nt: TGTGCCAGCAGTCCCCGGACAGGGCGAGGCACTGAAGCTTTCTTT; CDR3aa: CASSPRTGRGTEAFF
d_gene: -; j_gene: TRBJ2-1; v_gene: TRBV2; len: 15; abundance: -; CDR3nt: TGTGCCAGCAGTGAACTTGGGGTCTCCTACAATGAGCAGTTCTTC; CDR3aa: CASSELGVSYNEQFF
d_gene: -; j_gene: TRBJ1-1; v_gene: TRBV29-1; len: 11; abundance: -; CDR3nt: TGCAGCGTTATGTATGGGACTGAAGCTTTCTTT; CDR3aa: CSVMYGTEAFF
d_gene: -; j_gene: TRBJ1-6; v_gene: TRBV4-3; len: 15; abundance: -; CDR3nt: TGCGCCAGCAGCCAAGAAGGAGGGGCTGGGTCACCCCTCCACTTT; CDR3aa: CASSQEGGAGSPLHF
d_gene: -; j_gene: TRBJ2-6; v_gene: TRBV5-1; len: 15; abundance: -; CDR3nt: TGCGCCAGCAGCTTGACTGTCTCTGGGGCCAACGTCCTGACTTTC; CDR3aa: CASSLTVSGANVLTF
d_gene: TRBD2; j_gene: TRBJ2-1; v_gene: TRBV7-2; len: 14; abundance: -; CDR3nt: TGTGCCAGCAGCGAGACTAGCGCCTACAATGAGCAGTTCTTC; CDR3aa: CASSETSAYNEQFF
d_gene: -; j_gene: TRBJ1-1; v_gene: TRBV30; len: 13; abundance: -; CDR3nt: TGTGCCTGGAGTGGACACCCGAACACTGAAGCTTTCTTT; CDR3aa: CAWSGHPNTEAFF
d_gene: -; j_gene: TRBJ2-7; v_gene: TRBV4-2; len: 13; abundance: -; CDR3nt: TGTGCCAGCAGCCAAGATACCTACAGGGAGGAGTACTTC; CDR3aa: CASSQDTYREEYF
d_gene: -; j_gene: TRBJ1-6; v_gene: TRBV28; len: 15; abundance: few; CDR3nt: TGTGCCAGCAGAGATTATGCCCCCACCAATTCACCCCTCCACTTT; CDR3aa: CASRDYAPTNSPLHF
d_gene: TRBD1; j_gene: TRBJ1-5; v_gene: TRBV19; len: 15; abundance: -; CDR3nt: TGTGCCAGTAGTATCGGACAGGGGGGCAATCAGCCCCAGCATTTT; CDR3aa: CASSIGQGGNQPQHF
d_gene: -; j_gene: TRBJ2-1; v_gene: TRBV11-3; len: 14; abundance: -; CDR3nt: TGTGCCAGCAGCTTAGATCGAGGAGGGAATGAGCAGTTCTTC; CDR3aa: CASSLDRGGNEQFF
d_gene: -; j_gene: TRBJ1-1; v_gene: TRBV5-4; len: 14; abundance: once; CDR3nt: TGTGCCAGCAGATCCGGGACGGCTAACACTGAAGCTTTCTTT; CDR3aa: CASRSGTANTEAFF
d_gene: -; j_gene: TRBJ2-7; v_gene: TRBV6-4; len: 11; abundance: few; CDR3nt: TGTGCCAGCAGTGCCTCCTACGAGCAGTACTTC; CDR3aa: CASSASYEQYF
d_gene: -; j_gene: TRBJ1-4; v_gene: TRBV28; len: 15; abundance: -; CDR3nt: TGTGCCAGCAGTTTAAGGGGGGCAAATAATGAAAAACTGTTTTTT; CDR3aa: CASSLRGANNEKLFF
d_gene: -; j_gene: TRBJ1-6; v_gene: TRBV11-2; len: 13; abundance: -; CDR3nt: TGTGCCAGCAGCTTAACCGGGGACCACCACCTCCACTTT; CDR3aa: CASSLTGDHHLHF
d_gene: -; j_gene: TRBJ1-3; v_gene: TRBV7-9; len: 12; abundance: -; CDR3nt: TGTGCCAGCTATCTGTCTGGGGACACCATATATTTT; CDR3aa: CASYLSGDTIYF
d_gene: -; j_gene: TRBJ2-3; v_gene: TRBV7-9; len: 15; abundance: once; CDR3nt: TGTGCCAGCAGCTTATCGGGGGAGCTCACAGATACGCAGTATTTT; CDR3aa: CASSLSGELTDTQYF
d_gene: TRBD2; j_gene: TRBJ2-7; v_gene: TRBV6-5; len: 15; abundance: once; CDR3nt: TGTGCCAGCACTACACCGGGACTAGCAATAGGGGAGCAGTACTTC; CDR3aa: CASTTPGLAIGEQYF
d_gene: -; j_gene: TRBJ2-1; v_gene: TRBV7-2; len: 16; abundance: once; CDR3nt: TGTGCCAGCCAGCCAAGCCGTTCCCCCTCCTACAATGAGCAGTTCTTC; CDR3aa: CASQPSRSPSYNEQFF
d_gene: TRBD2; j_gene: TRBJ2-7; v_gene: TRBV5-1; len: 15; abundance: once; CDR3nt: TGCGCCAGCAGCTACCGGGAGGGACAAAACTACGAGCAGTACTTC; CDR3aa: CASSYREGQNYEQYF
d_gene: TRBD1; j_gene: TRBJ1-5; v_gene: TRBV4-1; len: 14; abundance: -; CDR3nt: TGCGCCAGCAGCCAAGCGACAGGGTCCCTACCCCAGCATTTT; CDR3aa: CASSQATGSLPQHF
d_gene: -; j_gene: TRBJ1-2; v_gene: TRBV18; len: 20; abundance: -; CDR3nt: TGTGCCAGCTCACCGTTGGACAGTCTATTGCCCTTGCAATTAGAATATGGCTACACCTTC; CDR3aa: CASSPLDSLLPLQLEYGYTF
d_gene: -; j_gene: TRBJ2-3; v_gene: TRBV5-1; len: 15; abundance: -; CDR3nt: TGCGCCAGCAGCTTGGGTACGTGGGGCACAGATACGCAGTATTTT; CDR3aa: CASSLGTWGTDTQYF
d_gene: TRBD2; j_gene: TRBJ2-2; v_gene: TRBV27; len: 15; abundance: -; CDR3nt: TGTGCCAGCAGGCGACTAGCGGAGGTCACCGGGGAGCTGTTTTTT; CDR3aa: CASRRLAEVTGELFF
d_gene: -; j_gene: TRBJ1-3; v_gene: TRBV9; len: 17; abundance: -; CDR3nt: TGTGCCAGCAGCGTAGAGGGGCGGTCGGACTCTGGAAACACCATATATTTT; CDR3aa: CASSVEGRSDSGNTIYF
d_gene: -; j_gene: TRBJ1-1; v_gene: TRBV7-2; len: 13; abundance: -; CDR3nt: TGTGCCAGCAGCTTAGGGGGCGCAGGTGAAGCTTTCTTT; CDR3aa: CASSLGGAGEAFF
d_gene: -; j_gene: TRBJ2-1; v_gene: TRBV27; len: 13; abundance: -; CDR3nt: TGTGCCAGGCTCCGGGACCCTAGGAATGAGCAGTTCTTC; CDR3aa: CARLRDPRNEQFF
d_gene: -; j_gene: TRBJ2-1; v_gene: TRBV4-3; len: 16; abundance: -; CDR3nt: TGCGCCAGCAGCCAAGACGGGGGTATGTTAGGCTCATTGCAGTTCTTC; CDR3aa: CASSQDGGMLGSLQFF
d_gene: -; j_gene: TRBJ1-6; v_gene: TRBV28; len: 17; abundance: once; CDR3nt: TGTGCCAGCAGTTCCACCTCTACCTCTCGGTATAATTCACCCCTCCACTTT; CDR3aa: CASSSTSTSRYNSPLHF
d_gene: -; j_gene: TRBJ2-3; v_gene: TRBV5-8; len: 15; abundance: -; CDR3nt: TGTGCCAGCAGCCCGATGGGGGAAAGAGGAGATACGCAGTATTTT; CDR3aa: CASSPMGERGDTQYF
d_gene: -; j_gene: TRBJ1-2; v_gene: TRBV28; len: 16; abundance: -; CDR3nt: TGTGCCAGCAGTTTAATAGCCAGCCCCTGGGGGAATGGCTACACCTTC; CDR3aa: CASSLIASPWGNGYTF
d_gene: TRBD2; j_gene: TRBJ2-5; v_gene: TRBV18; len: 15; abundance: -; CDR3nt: TGTGCCAGCTCACCACAGAGACTAGCGTGGGAGACCCAGTACTTC; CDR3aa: CASSPQRLAWETQYF
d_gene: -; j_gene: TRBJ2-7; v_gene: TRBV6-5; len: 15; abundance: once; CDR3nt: TGTGCCAGCAGCTCCACCCGCCTGGGACCCTACGAGCAGTACTTC; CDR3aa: CASSSTRLGPYEQYF
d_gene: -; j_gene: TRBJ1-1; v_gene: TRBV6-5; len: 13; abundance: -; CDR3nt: TGTGCCAGCCACCGGGACGGCAACACTGAAGCTTTCTTT; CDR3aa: CASHRDGNTEAFF
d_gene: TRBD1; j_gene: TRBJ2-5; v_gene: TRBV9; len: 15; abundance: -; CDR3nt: TGTGCCAGCAGCGGTCTGGGACAGGGAAGAGAGACCCAGTACTTC; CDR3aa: CASSGLGQGRETQYF
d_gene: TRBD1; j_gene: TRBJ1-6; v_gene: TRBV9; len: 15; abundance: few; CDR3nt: TGTGCCAGCAGCCCCTCGACAGGGCCTAATTCACCCCTCCACTTT; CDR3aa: CASSPSTGPNSPLHF
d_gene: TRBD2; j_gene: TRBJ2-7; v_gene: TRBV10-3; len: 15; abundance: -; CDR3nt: TGTGCCATCAGTCGACTAGCGGGAAGCTCCTACGAGCAGTACTTC; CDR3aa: CAISRLAGSSYEQYF